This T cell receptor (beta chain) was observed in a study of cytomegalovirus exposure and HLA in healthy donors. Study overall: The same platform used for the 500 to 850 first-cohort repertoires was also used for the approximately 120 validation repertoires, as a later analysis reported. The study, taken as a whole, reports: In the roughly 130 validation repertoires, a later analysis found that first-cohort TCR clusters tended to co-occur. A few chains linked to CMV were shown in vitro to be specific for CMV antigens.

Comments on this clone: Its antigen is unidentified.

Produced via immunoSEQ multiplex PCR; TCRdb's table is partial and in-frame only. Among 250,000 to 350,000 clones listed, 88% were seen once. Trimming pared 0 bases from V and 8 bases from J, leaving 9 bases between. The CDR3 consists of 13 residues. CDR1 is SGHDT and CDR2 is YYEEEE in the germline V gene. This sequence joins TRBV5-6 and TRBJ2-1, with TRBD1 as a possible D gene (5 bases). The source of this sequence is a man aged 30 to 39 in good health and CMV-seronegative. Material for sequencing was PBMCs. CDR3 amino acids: CASSLGRVYEQFF. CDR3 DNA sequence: TGTGCCAGCAGCTTGGGCAGGGTCTATGAGCAGTTCTTC. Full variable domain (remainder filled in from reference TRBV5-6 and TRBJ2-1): DAGVTQSPTHLIKTRGQQVTLRCSPKSGHDTVSWYQQALGQGPQFIFQYYEEEERQRGNFPDRFSGHQFPNYSSELNVNALLLGDSALYLCASSLGRVYEQFFGPGTRLTVL.